A single sample is the source of the 3 T cell receptor beta chains below, sequenced in a study of cytomegalovirus exposure and HLA in healthy donors (TCRdb year 2017). The library relied on the immunoSEQ multiplex PCR assay. For the multiplex PCR, a mixture combining 60 forward primers for TCR Vbeta segments and 13 reverse primers for TCR Jbeta segments was used. The clones in this table, taken by TCRdb from immuneACCESS, are in-frame only. Not every clone is retained; where verified, under half of the shortfall comes from an unresolved V gene, and the cause of the rest is unknown. For this sample there are roughly 93,000 clones; around 80% appear just once. 6.5% to 8.5% of the sample belongs to the ten largest clones. Material for sequencing was PBMCs. Receptors originate from a human donor in good health.

The chain combines TRBV5-4 with TRBJ2-1, with D tentatively TRBD2 (6 bases). Trimming cost V 0 bases and J 2 bases, with 12 bases left between them. The germline V gene has CDR1 SGHNT and CDR2 YYREEE (reference sequence). The CDR3 runs 16 residues. This CDR3 reads CASSLAGTRTYNEQFF. The CDR3 bases are TGTGCCAGCAGCTTGGCCGGGACTCGGACCTACAATGAGCAGTTCTTC.

J is TRBJ2-7 and V is TRBV5-4, with 8 bases aligning to TRBD1. Germline V gives CDR1 SGHNT, CDR2 YYREEE (reference sequence). The CDR3 is 15 residues long. Trimming cost V 0 bases and J 4 bases; bases outside gene matches: 6. The CDR3 protein is CASSLGQGASYEQYF. For the CDR3, the DNA is TGTGCCAGCAGCTTGGGGCAGGGGGCAAGTTACGAGCAGTACTTC.

This clone showed up just once. The rearrangement joins TRBV4-1 to TRBJ1-6, with 8 positions matching TRBD1. This CDR3 has 13 residues. V gave up 4 bases and J gave up 7 bases; unmatched junction bases: 0. Germline CDR1 MGHRA, CDR2 YSYEKL. CDR3 sequence: CASSRDRNSPLHF. The CDR3 DNA reads as TGCGCCAGCAGCCGGGACAGGAATTCACCCCTCCACTTT.